The T cell receptor (beta chain) described here comes from a study of T cell repertoires in aging, cancer and after chemotherapy. About the research overall: Over several months to years, re-sampled healthy donor repertoires clearly shared clones.

The template was genomic DNA from peripheral blood, not RNA. This clonotype is a singleton in its sample. Antigen unknown. Study-level findings and limits: Healthy donors lost TCR diversity with age mainly through richness, cancer patients through richness and evenness. These repertoire data do not allow conclusions about immunological memory after chemotherapy.

Rearranged V-D-J TRB sequences were amplified with a mixed TRB-A/B primer pool. TCRdb itself ran the multiplex PCR reads through MiXCR, one entry per CDR3 protein. Here the sample spans 4,900 or so distinct CDR3 sequences, roughly 25% being singletons. Germline CDR1 is LNHDA and CDR2 is SQIVND (reference sequence). Trimming left V 7 bases short and J 1 base short, with 16 bases between. The CDR3 length is 15 residues. This receptor was taken from a human donor in good health. The gene calls are TRBV19 and TRBJ1-1; no clear D. The specimen sequenced was blood. The DNA for the CDR3 is TGTGCCAGTAAAAAGGCCGGGCCACAGAACACTGAAGCTTTCTTT. Protein product: CASKKAGPQNTEAFF. The entire variable domain, with the rest obtained from reference TRBV19 and TRBJ1-1, is as follows: DGGITQSPKYLFRKEGQNVTLSCEQNLNHDAMYWYRQDPGQGLRLIYYSQIVNDFQKGDIAEGYSVSREKKESFPLTVTSAQKNPTAFYLCASKKAGPQNTEAFFGQGTRLTVV.